The text below deals with one TCR beta chain. Its antigen is currently not known. One base away lies a much larger clone, so this may be a sequencing read error. These data come from a study (dated by TCRdb to about 2015). Background for the entire study: Whether tumor-infiltrating Tregs in breast cancer are recruited from blood Tregs or converted in situ from other CD4+ T cell subsets was tested. What the study reported, not specific to this receptor: The TCR gene usage of tumor memory CD4+ T cells clustered together with blood and lymph node memory CD4+ cells and with lymph node naive CD4+ cells. The greatest overlap of tumor-infiltrating Treg TCR alpha and beta sequences was with tumor naive CD4+ T cells, followed next by blood naive CD4+ T cells. The larger-cohort validation was restricted to a single TCR beta V-J rearrangement rather than whole repertoires.

Full-length TCR variable regions were amplified by 5' RACE PCR with constant-region reverse primers, followed by semi-nested PCR with Nested Universal Primer A. Using the ReliaPrep RNA Cell Miniprep System, total RNA was extracted, and the SMARTer RACE 5'/3' Kit was then used to reverse transcribe the RNA into 5'RACE-ready cDNA. Multiplex adaptors were used to barcode the full-length TCR alpha and beta libraries, which were then sequenced on an Illumina MiSeq. Per the original workflow: For each of nine subset-tissue groups, sequencing data from the five patients were pooled, and the groups were then compared using unsupervised clustering of TCR gene usage. The Morisita-Horn index, with shared sequences weighted by their contribution to each repertoire, was used to calculate repertoire similarity. TCRdb trimmed public reads at Q25 via fastp, called clones via MiXCR and kept in-frame beta chains. Each CDR3 protein gets just one entry, which takes the most common genes and DNA from the rows behind it. The V and J calls follow TCRdb's processing rather than the paper's. The sample data list about 10,000 distinct CDR3 sequences, and about a quarter of these were observed just once. Jointly, the top ten make up 3.5% to 5% of the sample.

Naive CD4+ T cells were purified with the Miltenyi Naive CD4+ T Cell Isolation kit, with Tregs depleted using CD25 microbeads. Tregs, naive and memory CD4+ T cells from tumor, blood and ipsilateral draining lymph nodes of five or six breast cancer patients underwent full-length TCR alpha and beta sequencing. Tumor tissue and lymph nodes from ipsilateral axillary dissection were perfused with PBS, minced and digested with collagenase I and hyaluronidase. Ficoll density gradient centrifugation was used to isolate mononuclear cells from lymph nodes or from 50 to 60 ml of peripheral blood. Sorted cell populations were confirmed by FACS to exceed 90% purity. The CDR3 measures 13 amino acids from cysteine to phenylalanine. Only the CDR3 DNA stays, 39 bases, in frame from base 1. Sequences MGHDK (CDR1) and SYGVNS (CDR2) are obtained from the germline V gene. Trimming costs V 5 bases and J 7 bases, and their ends lie 12 bases apart.

Sequenced: naive CD4+ T cells sorted from a lymph node. The cell subset or site label here, explained by the study, means: naive CD4+ T cells, CD4+CD45RA+CD25-. The receptor's source is a female donor with breast cancer. The sequence links TRBV25-1 to TRBJ2-1, with the D assignment possibly TRBD1 or TRBD2, given 5 matching bases for each. For the CDR3, the sequence is CASSKGTGNEQFF. Here is the DNA: TGTGCCAGCAGTAAAGGGACGGGGAATGAGCAGTTCTTC.